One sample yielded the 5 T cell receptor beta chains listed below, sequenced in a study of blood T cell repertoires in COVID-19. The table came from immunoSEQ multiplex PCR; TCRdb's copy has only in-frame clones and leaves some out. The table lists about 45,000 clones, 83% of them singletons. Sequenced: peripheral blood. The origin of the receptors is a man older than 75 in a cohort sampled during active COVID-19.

CDR3 DNA: TGTGCCAGCAGTTACGAGAGAAACTATGGCTACACCTTC. Translation: CASSYERNYGYTF. The chain combines TRBV6-2 or TRBV6-3 with TRBJ1-2; D not certain. CDR3 length equals 13 residues. Trimming took off 2 bases at V and 2 bases at J, with 6 bases between the two ends. Germline values: CDR1 MNHEY, CDR2 SVGEGT.

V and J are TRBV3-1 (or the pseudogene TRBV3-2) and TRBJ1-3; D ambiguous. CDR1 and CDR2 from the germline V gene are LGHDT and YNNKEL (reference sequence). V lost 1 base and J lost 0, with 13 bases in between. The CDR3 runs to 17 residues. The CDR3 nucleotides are TGTGCCAGCAGCCAAGGGGTATGGGCGAACTCTGGAAACACCATATATTTT. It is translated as CASSQGVWANSGNTIYF.

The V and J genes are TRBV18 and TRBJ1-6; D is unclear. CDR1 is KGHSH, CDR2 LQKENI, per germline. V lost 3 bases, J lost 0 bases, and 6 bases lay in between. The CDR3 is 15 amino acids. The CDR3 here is CASSPRSSYNSPLHF. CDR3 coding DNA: TGTGCCAGCTCACCGAGAAGCTCCTATAATTCACCCCTCCACTTT.

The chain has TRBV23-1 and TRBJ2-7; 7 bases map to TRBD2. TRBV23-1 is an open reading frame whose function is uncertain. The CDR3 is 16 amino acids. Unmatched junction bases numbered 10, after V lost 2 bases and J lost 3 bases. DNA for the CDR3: TGCGCCAGCAGTCAAGCAACCGGGACTATACGCTACGAGCAGTACTTC. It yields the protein CASSQATGTIRYEQYF.

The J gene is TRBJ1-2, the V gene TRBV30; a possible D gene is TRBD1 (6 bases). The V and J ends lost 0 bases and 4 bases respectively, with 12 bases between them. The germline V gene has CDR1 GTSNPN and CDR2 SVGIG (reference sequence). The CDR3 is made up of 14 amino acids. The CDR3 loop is CAWSVRGFPYGYTF. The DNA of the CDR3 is TGTGCCTGGAGTGTCAGGGGATTTCCCTATGGCTACACCTTC.